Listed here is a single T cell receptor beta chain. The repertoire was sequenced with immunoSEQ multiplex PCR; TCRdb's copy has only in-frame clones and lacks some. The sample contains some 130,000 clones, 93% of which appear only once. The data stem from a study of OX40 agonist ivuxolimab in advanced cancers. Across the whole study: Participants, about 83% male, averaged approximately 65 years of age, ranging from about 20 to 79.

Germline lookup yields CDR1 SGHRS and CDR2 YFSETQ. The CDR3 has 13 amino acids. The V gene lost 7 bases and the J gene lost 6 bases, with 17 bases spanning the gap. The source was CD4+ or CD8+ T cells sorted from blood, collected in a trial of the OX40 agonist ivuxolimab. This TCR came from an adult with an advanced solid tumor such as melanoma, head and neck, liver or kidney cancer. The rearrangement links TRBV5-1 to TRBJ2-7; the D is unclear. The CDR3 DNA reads TGCGCCAGCGCGGTCGGCCAACCTCGCGAGCAGTACTTC. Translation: CASAVGQPREQYF.